A selection of T cell receptor beta chains follows, all from one sample in a study of shared T cell receptors in the human thymus. The table came from immunoSEQ multiplex PCR; TCRdb's copy has only in-frame clones and leaves some out. The sample shows about 660,000 clones, roughly 90% of them seen only once. In addition, the sample was reused for a study of human thymus T cells.

The specimen sequenced was thymocytes. The receptors originated from a boy under two years old with a congenital heart defect. Both conserved end residues are part of each CDR3. The order of the fields is CDR3 protein, V gene, J gene.

cdr3_aa: CASSLLNLSETQYF
v_call: TRBV7-4
j_call: TRBJ2-5

cdr3_aa: CASRGAPSNEQFF
v_call: TRBV2
j_call: TRBJ2-1

cdr3_aa: CSAVGETQYF
v_call: TRBV20-1
j_call: TRBJ2-5

cdr3_aa: CASSQRTGGNYGYTF
v_call: TRBV4-1
j_call: TRBJ1-2

cdr3_aa: CASSHNPRDRRAWSTGNTIYF
v_call: TRBV4-3
j_call: TRBJ1-3

cdr3_aa: CASKTSGSHEQFF
v_call: TRBV10-2
j_call: TRBJ2-1

cdr3_aa: CASSQERLEGLNTDTQYF
v_call: TRBV4-1
j_call: TRBJ2-3

cdr3_aa: CATSRGGLERFVETQYF
v_call: TRBV15
j_call: TRBJ2-5

cdr3_aa: CASSLDYPLYEQYF
v_call: TRBV5-1
j_call: TRBJ2-7

cdr3_aa: CASSEGGGDYGYTF
v_call: TRBV2
j_call: TRBJ1-2

cdr3_aa: CAGDNPNYGYTF
v_call: TRBV30
j_call: TRBJ1-2

cdr3_aa: CASSHYKIQGAEGNTIYF
v_call: TRBV14
j_call: TRBJ1-3

cdr3_aa: CASSAREETGELFF
v_call: TRBV6-1
j_call: TRBJ2-2

cdr3_aa: CASSFDRGIYEQYF
v_call: TRBV5-4
j_call: TRBJ2-7

cdr3_aa: CASSSYGQGGLYGYTF
v_call: TRBV4-3
j_call: TRBJ1-2

cdr3_aa: CASSLAAGTVNYGYTF
v_call: TRBV27
j_call: TRBJ1-2

cdr3_aa: CASSVDGSSGNTIYF
v_call: TRBV9
j_call: TRBJ1-3

cdr3_aa: CASSPRGVTDTQYF
v_call: TRBV14
j_call: TRBJ2-3

cdr3_aa: CAGTRDRYQETQYF
v_call: TRBV4-3
j_call: TRBJ2-5

cdr3_aa: CASSPGDSKRPYEQYF
v_call: TRBV18
j_call: TRBJ2-7

cdr3_aa: CASSLSAGDTQYF
v_call: TRBV7-2
j_call: TRBJ2-3

cdr3_aa: CASGLVDRALNQPQHF
v_call: TRBV12-5
j_call: TRBJ1-5

cdr3_aa: CASSLAGPGNTEAFF
v_call: TRBV5-1
j_call: TRBJ1-1

cdr3_aa: CASTGDPTGELFF
v_call: TRBV25-1
j_call: TRBJ2-2

cdr3_aa: CASSRDGSSGNTIYF
v_call: TRBV7-8
j_call: TRBJ1-3

cdr3_aa: CASSQAYGTAYGYTF
v_call: TRBV4-2
j_call: TRBJ1-2

cdr3_aa: CASSLNSGGASSYEQYF
v_call: TRBV7-9
j_call: TRBJ2-7

cdr3_aa: CASSVGTDQETQYF
v_call: TRBV2
j_call: TRBJ2-5

cdr3_aa: CASSLSPRGVTEAFF
v_call: TRBV28
j_call: TRBJ1-1

cdr3_aa: CASSPGTAAERESPLYEQYF
v_call: TRBV27
j_call: TRBJ2-7

cdr3_aa: CASSLGLAGWGHTDTQYF
v_call: TRBV5-4
j_call: TRBJ2-3

cdr3_aa: CASSPIPGLAGSSTYEQYF
v_call: TRBV5-1
j_call: TRBJ2-7

cdr3_aa: CASSCGGGSGANVLTF
v_call: TRBV6-5
j_call: TRBJ2-6

cdr3_aa: CASSHLAGSSYEQYF
v_call: TRBV4-1
j_call: TRBJ2-7

cdr3_aa: CAWSRREGVSTDTQYF
v_call: TRBV30
j_call: TRBJ2-3

cdr3_aa: CASSDPGLQNSYEQYF
v_call: TRBV6-1
j_call: TRBJ2-7

cdr3_aa: CASRAGTGEPGANVLTF
v_call: TRBV7-2
j_call: TRBJ2-6